This T cell receptor (beta chain) was recovered during a study of blood T cell repertoires in COVID-19. Looking at the study overall: Spain, Italy and the United States supplied samples that represented acute and convalescent COVID-19. PBMCs, B-cell-depleted T cells, or T cells were the source of the cDNA or gDNA that made up the material.

Per the original data handling: Using reference gene primer amplification, nucleated cell counts were estimated. Sequencing used immunoSEQ multiplex PCR; TCRdb keeps in-frame clones, though not all of them. D and trimming were read from the DNA, whereas the V and J calls and clone size are those reported in that table. The table includes about 150,000 clones, roughly 84% detected once. The CDR3 length is 14 residues. The germline V gene has CDR1 SEHNR and CDR2 FQNEAQ (reference sequence). Trimming left V 3 bases short and J 5 bases short, with 13 bases between. Patients at the Seattle site were enrolled during active infection and followed longitudinally.

The V and J genes are TRBV7-9 and TRBJ2-5; weak D call: TRBD2 (5 bases). What was sequenced was peripheral blood. The clonotype was recovered from a woman in her sixties with COVID-19, enrolled during active disease. CDR3 sequence reads: CASSLSGVGETQYF. CDR3 nucleotide sequence: TGTGCCAGCAGCTTGTCCGGGGTAGGGGAGACCCAGTACTTC.